The 17 T cell receptor beta chains given below trace back to one sample, sequenced in a study of shared clonotypes between healthy human individuals. Sequencing used immunoSEQ multiplex PCR; TCRdb keeps in-frame clones, though not all of them. The table shows over a million clones, with approximately 78% occurring only once. Source material: memory CD4+ T cells from PBMCs. The sample's subset: CD45RA-negative fraction. The receptors were sampled from a man aged 18 to 35 in good health. Some clones in this sample may be carry-over from other donors' samples.

In regard to this clone: The junction shows a germline mismatch at one end, possibly a read error. The rearrangement uses TRBV5-3 and TRBJ2-2, with 8 bases that match TRBD2. TRBV5-3 qualifies as an ORF whose function is uncertain. CDR3 length: 14 residues. The CDR3 here is CASSWGLESGELFF. The DNA of the CDR3 is TGTGCCAGCAGCTGGGGACTAGAAAGCGGGGAGCTGTTTTTT.

The gene calls are TRBV18 and TRBJ1-1; TRBD1 aligns across 8 bases. CDR1 and CDR2 from the germline V gene are KGHSH and LQKENI. This CDR3 contains 14 residues. V trimming: 8 bases; J trimming: 5 bases; junction bases outside the gene matches: 10. CDR3 protein: CASRGTGGGTEAFF. DNA for the CDR3: TGTGCCAGCCGTGGGACAGGTGGAGGGACTGAAGCTTTCTTT.

The rearrangement links TRBV28 to TRBJ2-7; D tentatively reads TRBD1 or TRBD2 (6 bases each). Germline CDR1 is MDHEN and CDR2 is SYDVKM. Trimming removed 7 bases at V and 3 bases at J, with 16 bases between. There are 14 residues in the CDR3. CDR3 in DNA: TGTGCCAGCACTCCGCTGCGGGACAACTACGAGCAGTACTTC. Translating it yields CASTPLRDNYEQYF. Full variable domain (rest looked up from reference TRBV28 and TRBJ2-7): DVKVTQSSRYLVKRTGEKVFLECVQDMDHENMFWYRQDPGLGLRLIYFSYDVKMKEKGDIPEGYSVSREKKERFSLILESASTNQTSMYLCASTPLRDNYEQYFGPGTRLTVT.

V is TRBV5-4 and J is TRBJ2-5, with 10 bases fitting TRBD1. J gave up 3 bases and V 4 bases, and 6 bases lay outside the gene matches. Germline-derived CDR1 and CDR2 are SGHNT and YYREEE (reference sequence). The CDR3 sequence is 15 residues long. Here the CDR3 reads CASSTKTGGEETQYF. The CDR3 DNA sequence: TGTGCCAGCAGCACCAAGACAGGGGGCGAAGAGACCCAGTACTTC.

There are a few counts of this clone. This sequence joins TRBV5-1 and TRBJ2-2; D is tentatively TRBD1 or TRBD2 (5 bases each). There are 16 residues in the CDR3. Germline V lookup: CDR1 SGHRS, CDR2 YFSETQ. Trimming cost V 3 bases and J 5 bases, with 17 bases left between them. CDR3 sequence reads: CASSSDRDRSTGELFF. DNA of the CDR3: TGCGCCAGCAGCTCCGACCGGGACCGATCGACCGGGGAGCTGTTTTTT.

The chain is built from TRBV5-4 and TRBJ2-1, with TRBD2 identical over 11 bases. The V gene end was trimmed by 0 bases and the J gene end by 10 bases; junction bases not matched to a gene: 9. This CDR3 is built from 16 residues. Germline V gene data show CDR1 as SGHNT and CDR2 as YYREEE (reference sequence). CDR3 amino acids: CASSLARTSGPLEQFF. The CDR3 DNA follows: TGTGCCAGCAGCTTGGCGCGGACTAGCGGGCCTTTGGAGCAGTTCTTC. Using reference TRBV5-4 and TRBJ2-1 for the parts outside the CDR3, the full variable domain is ETGVTQSPTHLIKTRGQQVTLRCSSQSGHNTVSWYQQALGQGPQFIFQYYREEENGRGNFPPRFSGLQFPNYSSELNVNALELDDSALYLCASSLARTSGPLEQFFGPGTRLTVL.

This clone came up many times. The chain has TRBV7-7 and TRBJ2-5; no reliable D call. V was clipped by 1 base and J by 2 bases, with 8 bases between them. This CDR3 spans 14 amino acids. Germline-derived CDR1 and CDR2 are SSHAT and FNYEAQ (reference sequence). CDR3 residues: CASSLGTAQETQYF. The CDR3 DNA sequence: TGTGCCAGCAGCTTAGGGACCGCACAAGAGACCCAGTACTTC.

The chain employs TRBV6-1 and TRBJ2-1; weak D call: TRBD2 (6 bases). CDR1 MNHNS and CDR2 SASEGT come from the germline V gene. This CDR3 is 14 amino acids long. The ends were cut back, 6 bases at V and 3 bases at J, with 12 bases in the middle. This CDR3 is CASSPLSGYNEQFF. The CDR3 DNA is TGTGCCAGCAGCCCACTTAGCGGCTACAATGAGCAGTTCTTC.

The V gene is TRBV11-2, the J gene TRBJ1-2, with TRBD1 as a possible D gene (6 bases). Trimming took off 1 base at V and 5 bases at J, with 17 bases between the two ends. This CDR3 spans 16 amino acids. Germline assignment: CDR1 SGHAT and CDR2 FQNNGV. CDR3 sequence (DNA): TGTGCCAGCAGCTTAGGGGGGGCAGGAGACACGTATGGCTACACCTTC. Translating it yields CASSLGGAGDTYGYTF. The variable domain in full, completed from reference TRBV11-2 and TRBJ1-2, reads EAGVAQSPRYKIIEKRQSVAFWCNPISGHATLYWYQQILGQGPKLLIQFQNNGVVDDSQLPKDRFSAERLKGVDSTLKIQPAKLEDSAVYLCASSLGGAGDTYGYTFGSGTRLTVV.

This clone has just a few counts. V and J are TRBV6-5 and TRBJ2-7, with 9 bases identical to TRBD2. This CDR3 has 14 amino acids. V was clipped by 2 bases and J by 6 bases; unmatched bases: 5. The germline gives CDR1 MNHEY, CDR2 SVGAGI. In nucleotides, the CDR3 is TGTGCCAGCAGTTACGGCGGGAGGGCCAGCGAGCAGTACTTC. It translates to CASSYGGRASEQYF.

The V and J genes are TRBV10-3 and TRBJ2-2, with 10 bases identical to TRBD1. The CDR3 runs to 16 residues. The germline gives CDR1 ENHRY, CDR2 SYGVKD. The J segment lost 5 bases and the V segment lost 6 bases, leaving 9 bases of the junction unmatched. The CDR3 loop reads CAISSDRGRRTGELFF. The CDR3 DNA sequence: TGTGCCATCAGCAGCGACAGGGGGCGACGAACCGGGGAGCTGTTTTTT.

The genes are TRBV2 and TRBJ1-2; D ambiguous. This CDR3 contains 13 residues. Germline V lookup: CDR1 SNHLY, CDR2 FYNNEI. Trimming removed 2 bases at V and 5 bases at J, with 9 bases between. Written as DNA, the CDR3 is TGTGCCAGCAGTGAAAACAGCATATATGGCTACACCTTC. Its protein is CASSENSIYGYTF. The complete variable domain, with remaining parts taken from reference TRBV2 and TRBJ1-2, reads EPEVTQTPSHQVTQMGQEVILRCVPISNHLYFYWYRQILGQKVEFLVSFYNNEISEKSEIFDDQFSVERPDGSNFTLKIRSTKLEDSAMYFCASSENSIYGYTFGSGTRLTVV.

J is TRBJ1-1 and V is TRBV6-6; 8 nucleotides line up with TRBD1. V gave up 0 bases and J gave up 4 bases; unmatched junction bases: 7. Germline V gives CDR1 MNHNY, CDR2 SVGAGI (reference sequence). The CDR3 has 16 amino acids. The CDR3 DNA follows: TGTGCCAGCAGTTACTCGGGGGGTCAGGGGGCCACTGAAGCTTTCTTT. It is translated as CASSYSGGQGATEAFF.

The rearrangement uses TRBV7-8 and TRBJ1-3, with unresolved D. The V end was cut by 1 base, the J end by 0 bases, with 10 bases between. The germline CDR1 and CDR2 sequences are SGHVS and FQNEAQ. The CDR3 totals 16 residues. CDR3 in amino acids: CASSLVGTNSGNTIYF. The CDR3, as DNA: TGTGCCAGCAGCTTAGTGGGTACTAACTCTGGAAACACCATATATTTT.

V and J are TRBV4-1 and TRBJ2-5; 8 bases line up with TRBD2. Germline values: CDR1 MGHRA, CDR2 YSYEKL. The V segment lost 4 bases and the J segment 2 bases; nucleotides outside the gene matches: 12. The CDR3 has 17 amino acids. The CDR3 here is CASSRGLLAESQETQYF. The CDR3 nucleotides are TGCGCCAGCAGCCGCGGGTTACTAGCGGAGTCTCAAGAGACCCAGTACTTC.

CDR3: CAWAGAPALNTEAFF. The DNA of the CDR3 is TGTGCCTGGGCCGGGGCCCCTGCGTTGAACACTGAAGCTTTCTTT. The chain combines TRBV30 with TRBJ1-1; perhaps TRBD1 as D (5 bases). The germline CDR1 and CDR2 sequences are GTSNPN and SVGIG (reference sequence). Between the trimmed V and J ends, which lost 5 bases and 0 bases, there was a span of 16 bases. CDR3 length: 15 amino acids.

The chain couples TRBV29-1 to TRBJ2-7; TRBD1 matches 8 bases. There are 13 residues in the CDR3. The junction had 7 bases not matched to a gene; V was cut back by 7 bases and J by 2 bases. The germline gives CDR1 SQVTM, CDR2 ANQGSEA. CDR3 in amino acids: CSATRTGTYEQYF. The DNA of the CDR3 is TGCAGCGCTACCAGGACAGGGACCTACGAGCAGTACTTC.